The rows below give T cell receptor beta chains drawn from one sample of a study of a mutant IDH1 vaccine in newly diagnosed glioma. Some clones are missing from TCRdb's copy, which holds only in-frame ones; the method was immunoSEQ multiplex PCR. The data hold 77,000 or so clones, with more than 80% observed a single time. These receptors lack a known antigen. The specimen comprised PBMCs, sampled from a glioma patient whose treatment included an IDH1 peptide vaccine. The receptors shown here come from a woman aged 50 to 65 with glioma. Each CDR3 is given with its conserved first and last residue. The D gene is left open where the match is weak. Size tells how often a clone was seen (once, few, many) or the class of an expanded clone, and some rows leave it out.

NA	TRBD1	TRBV15	TRBJ1-3	TGTGCCACCAGCACAGGGGGCGGAAACACCATATATTTT	CATSTGGGNTIYF
NA	NA	TRBV5-1	TRBJ2-7	TGCGCCAGCAGCTTGGGCTCGGAAGTCGAGCAGTACTTC	CASSLGSEVEQYF
NA	NA	TRBV21-1	TRBJ1-6	TGTGCCAGCAGCCCCGGGACAGGGGGCTGTTCACCCCTCCACTTT	CASSPGTGGCSPLHF
NA	TRBD1	TRBV2	TRBJ2-3	TGTGCCAGCACAGGACAGGCCACAGATACGCAGTATTTT	CASTGQATDTQYF
NA	TRBD1	TRBV7-3	TRBJ2-3	TGTGCCAGCAGCACCACTATCGGAGGGACAGGGTACACAGATACGCAGTATTTT	CASSTTIGGTGYTDTQYF
NA	TRBD2	TRBV5-5	TRBJ2-7	TGTGCCAGCAGCGCCCTGGGGCTAGCGGCCTACGAGCAGTACTTC	CASSALGLAAYEQYF
NA	NA	TRBV28	TRBJ2-5	TGTGCCAGCAACGGGGAAGAAGAGACCCAGTACTTC	CASNGEEETQYF
NA	NA	TRBV5-8	TRBJ2-5	TGTGCCAGCAGCTTAATCGGGGTTGGCGAGACCCAGTACTTC	CASSLIGVGETQYF
NA	NA	TRBV28	TRBJ1-2	TGTGCCAGCAGTTTATGGTCCGGGGTGCACTATGGCTACACCTTC	CASSLWSGVHYGYTF
once	NA	TRBV28	TRBJ2-7	TGTGCCAGCAGTTTTACCCGGACGGGGCTCTCCTACGAGCAGTACTTC	CASSFTRTGLSYEQYF
NA	TRBD1	TRBV30	TRBJ1-1	TGTGCCTGGACCATCCTGGACAGGGGAGGCACTGAAGCTTTCTTT	CAWTILDRGGTEAFF
few	NA	TRBV9	TRBJ2-1	TGTGCCAGCAGCGTAGTTGGGGGATACAATGAGCAGTTCTTC	CASSVVGGYNEQFF
NA	NA	TRBV10-1	TRBJ2-2	TGCGCCAGCAGTGGGGGACAAAACACCGGGGAGCTGTTTTTT	CASSGGQNTGELFF
NA	NA	TRBV6-5	TRBJ1-2	TGTGCCAGCAGTTACCCTACTAACTATGGCTACACCTTC	CASSYPTNYGYTF
once	TRBD1	TRBV27	TRBJ2-5	TGTGCCAGCAGTGCACAGGGGGCGCGGGGTCGAGAGACCCAGTACTTC	CASSAQGARGRETQYF
NA	TRBD1	TRBV5-4	TRBJ1-2	TGTGCCAGCAGCCGGCTAGGGGGCTGGGATGGCTACACCTTC	CASSRLGGWDGYTF
NA	NA	TRBV25-1	TRBJ1-1	TGTGCCAGCAGTTCGTACAGGAGGGGTGAGGGGGCTTTCTTT	CASSSYRRGEGAFF
NA	NA	TRBV18	TRBJ1-5	TGTGCCAGCTCACCACGACCCAAAAATCAGCCCCAGCATTTT	CASSPRPKNQPQHF
NA	NA	TRBV10-3	TRBJ2-3	TGTGCCACCTCCCCGGAGGGGGCGAGCACAGATACGCAGTATTTT	CATSPEGASTDTQYF
NA	NA	TRBV28	TRBJ2-7	TGTGCCAGCAGTGTCTTTTACGAGCAGTACTTC	CASSVFYEQYF
NA	NA	TRBV4-1	TRBJ1-3	TGCGCCAGCAGCCAAGGCCGGGGGTCTACTGGAAACACCATATATTTT	CASSQGRGSTGNTIYF
NA	NA	TRBV27	TRBJ2-1	TGTGCCAGCACCAACCATGAGGGGGACTACGACCCGACGAGCTCCTACAATGAGCAGTTCTTC	CASTNHEGDYDPTSSYNEQFF
NA	TRBD1	TRBV28	TRBJ2-1	TGTGCCAGCAGGCCAGACAGGGAAGGGCTAGATGAGCAGTTCTTC	CASRPDREGLDEQFF
NA	NA	TRBV6-1	TRBJ1-5	TGTGCCAGCAGTGCCGAGACAGGCGCCTATCAGCCCCAGCATTTT	CASSAETGAYQPQHF
NA	TRBD1	TRBV28	TRBJ2-6	TGTGCCAGCAGCTCGACAGGGATTGTCTCTGGGGCCAACGTCCTGACTTTC	CASSSTGIVSGANVLTF
NA	NA	TRBV6-4	TRBJ2-7	TGTGCCATTAAAAGCCCGATCTACGAGCAGTACTTC	CAIKSPIYEQYF
once	NA	TRBV7-6	TRBJ1-3	TGTGCCAGCAGCTTAAATAGGGGACAACGAAACACCATATATTTT	CASSLNRGQRNTIYF
NA	NA	TRBV9	TRBJ1-2	TGTGCCAGCAGCCGGGGACGGCTATATGGCTACACCTTC	CASSRGRLYGYTF
NA	NA	TRBV2	TRBJ2-5	TGTGCCAGCTTAGAGAACCAAGAGACCCAGTACTTC	CASLENQETQYF
NA	TRBD2	TRBV28	TRBJ2-2	TGTGCCACCGGACTAGCGGGAGACACCGGGGAGCTGTTTTTT	CATGLAGDTGELFF
NA	NA	TRBV30	TRBJ1-5	TGTGCCTGGAGTGTAGCGGGGAGGCCTCAGCCCCAGCATTTT	CAWSVAGRPQPQHF
once	NA	TRBV28	TRBJ1-2	TGTGCCAGCAGTTTACAGGGATCTAACTATGGCTACACCTTC	CASSLQGSNYGYTF
NA	NA	TRBV9	TRBJ2-7	TGTGCCAGCAGCCAGTGGGACAACTCCTACGAGCAGTACTTC	CASSQWDNSYEQYF
NA	NA	TRBV9	TRBJ2-1	TGTGCCAGCAGCGTAGGACATGAGCAGTTCTTC	CASSVGHEQFF
NA	NA	TRBV7-7	TRBJ2-2	TGTGCTAGCAGCCCGGGACAGAACACCGGGGAGCTGTTTTTT	CASSPGQNTGELFF
NA	NA	TRBV27	TRBJ2-7	TGTGCCAGCAGTTTTGGGCAGGACCCCTCCTACGAGCAGTACTTC	CASSFGQDPSYEQYF
NA	TRBD2	TRBV28	TRBJ2-7	TGTGCCAGCAGTTTAGGAGCTAGCGGATCCTACGAGCAGTACTTC	CASSLGASGSYEQYF
once	TRBD2	TRBV10-3	TRBJ2-1	TGTGCCATCAGTGAGCCCCTCGCGGGAGGGTTAAATGAGCAGTTCTTC	CAISEPLAGGLNEQFF
NA	TRBD1	TRBV9	TRBJ1-2	TGTGCCAGCACACGGGGGACAGGGCCGACTGGCTACACCTTC	CASTRGTGPTGYTF
NA	TRBD1	TRBV19	TRBJ1-2	TGTGCCAGTAGTACGACGGGTAGTGGGACAGGCTATGGCTACACCTTC	CASSTTGSGTGYGYTF
NA	NA	TRBV5-5	TRBJ2-7	TGTGCCAGCAGCCCGGGACCAACGGGGGAGCAGTACTTC	CASSPGPTGEQYF
once	TRBD2	TRBV7-3	TRBJ2-5	TGTGCCAGCAGCCCGGGACTAGCCGGGGAGACCCAGTACTTC	CASSPGLAGETQYF
once	NA	TRBV5-1	TRBJ2-5	TGCGCCAGCAGCCAATTCGGGCAGGGACAAGAGACCCAGTACTTC	CASSQFGQGQETQYF
NA	TRBD2	TRBV5-1	TRBJ2-3	TGCGCCAGCAGCCCACTAGCGGTGACCACAGATACGCAGTATTTT	CASSPLAVTTDTQYF
NA	NA	TRBV28	TRBJ1-5	TGTGCCACCCGAAGTAGCAATCAGCCCCAGCATTTT	CATRSSNQPQHF
NA	TRBD2	TRBV15	TRBJ2-1	TGTGCCACCAGCAGAGTAGGTAGCGGGAGGGAGGATCGCTACAATGAGCAGTTCTTC	CATSRVGSGREDRYNEQFF
NA	NA	TRBV6-6	TRBJ2-5	TGTGCCAGAAGTATCCCTCCCCCATCGGAGACCCAGTACTTC	CARSIPPPSETQYF
NA	NA	TRBV5-6	TRBJ2-4	TGTGCCAGCAGCTTGGTGGCAAAAAACATTCAGTACTTC	CASSLVAKNIQYF
NA	TRBD1	TRBV5-4	TRBJ1-1	TGTGCCAGCACCTCAGGGGGAAACACTGAAGCTTTCTTT	CASTSGGNTEAFF
NA	NA	TRBV6-6	TRBJ2-4	TGTGCCAGCCAGAATAAGGGTAGAGGCAAAAACATTCAGTACTTC	CASQNKGRGKNIQYF
NA	NA	TRBV30	TRBJ2-6	TGTGCCTGGAGAGGGAGCTCTGGGGCCAACGTCCTGACTTTC	CAWRGSSGANVLTF
NA	NA	TRBV11-2	TRBJ2-2	TGTGCCAGCAGCTTTGTACTAAAAACCGGGGAGCTGTTTTTT	CASSFVLKTGELFF
few	NA	TRBV6-6	TRBJ1-1	TGTGCCAGCACATCACAGGGCACTGAAGCTTTCTTT	CASTSQGTEAFF
NA	NA	TRBV5-6	TRBJ2-7	TGTGCCAGCAGCTTGTATACGAACCTCCACGAGCAGTACTTC	CASSLYTNLHEQYF
NA	TRBD1	TRBV19	TRBJ1-6	TGTGCCAGTAGCACCACAGGGGTGAGATCCCTCCACTTT	CASSTTGVRSLHF
NA	TRBD2	TRBV13	TRBJ2-1	TGTGCCAGCAGCTTGCGGGGGGGCTCCTACAATGAGCAGTTCTTC	CASSLRGGSYNEQFF
NA	TRBD2	TRBV6-1	TRBJ2-7	TGTGCCAGCAGGGAGGGACTAGCGGGGGTCTACGAGCAGTACTTC	CASREGLAGVYEQYF
NA	NA	TRBV18	TRBJ1-5	TGTGCCAGCTCACAAAGCGCAGGGGCTTATAGCAATCAGCCCCAGCATTTT	CASSQSAGAYSNQPQHF
NA	TRBD1	TRBV9	TRBJ2-2	TGTGCCAGCAGCCCTTTGACAGGGACCACCGGGGAGCTGTTTTTT	CASSPLTGTTGELFF